Reported below is one T cell receptor (beta chain). What it binds is not known. The germline CDR1 and CDR2 sequences are MDHEN and SYDVKM. The length of the CDR3 is 12 residues. V was clipped by 7 bases and J by 4 bases, with 10 bases between them. Construction of the TCRbeta library involved unique molecular identifiers. TCRdb reprocessed the PCR reads with MiXCR, giving one entry per CDR3 protein. The profile shows approximately 430,000 distinct CDR3 sequences, around 16% of them singletons. This entry is derived from a study of T-cell reconstitution after alpha-beta-depleted transplantation in children. General study points: It was reported that alpha-beta T cells came from several hundred expanded graft clones (about two months after transplant). T-cell counts and diversity at one year following transplant were attributed mainly to newly produced T cells. Surviving recipient cells, namely T cells and thymic progenitors, were the source of high day-60 TCRbeta diversity in some patients.

The specimen was PBMCs, mostly from graft donor cells, collected 360 days after TCRalphabeta/CD19-depleted stem cell transplant. This receptor was identified in a boy in the first two years of life who had a stem cell transplant for Wiskott-Aldrich syndrome, so the T cells may come from the graft donor. The rearrangement uses TRBV28 and TRBJ1-1; possibly TRBD1 for D (5 bases). CDR3 residues: CASMRGGTEAFF. As DNA, the CDR3 is TGTGCCAGCATGCGGGGGGGCACTGAAGCTTTCTTT.